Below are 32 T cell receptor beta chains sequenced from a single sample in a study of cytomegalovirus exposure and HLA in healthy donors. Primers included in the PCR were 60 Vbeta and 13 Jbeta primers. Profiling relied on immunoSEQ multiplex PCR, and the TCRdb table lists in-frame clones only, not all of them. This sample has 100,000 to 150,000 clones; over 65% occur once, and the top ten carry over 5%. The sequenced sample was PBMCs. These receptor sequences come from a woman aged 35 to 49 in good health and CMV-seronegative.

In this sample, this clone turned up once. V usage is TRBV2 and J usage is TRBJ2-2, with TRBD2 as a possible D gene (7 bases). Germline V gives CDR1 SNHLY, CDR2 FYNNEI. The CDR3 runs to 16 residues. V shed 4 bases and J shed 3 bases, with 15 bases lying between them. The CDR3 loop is CASSVRGGIDTGELFF. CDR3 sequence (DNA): TGTGCCAGCAGTGTCAGGGGAGGGATCGACACCGGGGAGCTGTTTTTT.

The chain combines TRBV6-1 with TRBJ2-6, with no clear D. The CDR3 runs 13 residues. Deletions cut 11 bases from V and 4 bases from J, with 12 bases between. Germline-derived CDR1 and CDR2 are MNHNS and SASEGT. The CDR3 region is CASEANGANVLTF. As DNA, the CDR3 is TGTGCCTCCGAGGCTAACGGGGCCAACGTCCTGACTTTC.

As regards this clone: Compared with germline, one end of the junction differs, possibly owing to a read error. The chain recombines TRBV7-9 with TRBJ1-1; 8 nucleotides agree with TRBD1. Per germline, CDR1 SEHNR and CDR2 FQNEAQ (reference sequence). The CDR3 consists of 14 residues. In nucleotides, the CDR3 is TGTTCCAGCAGACTGACAGGGGTTAACGCTGAAGCTTTCTTT. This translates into CSSRLTGVNAEAFF.

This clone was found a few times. The CDR3: CASSELKTGKLFF. The CDR3 nucleotides read TGTGCCAGCAGCGAACTTAAAACAGGAAAACTGTTTTTT. The rearrangement links TRBV7-2 to TRBJ1-4, with D perhaps matching TRBD1 (5 bases). V was cut by 5 bases and J by 10 bases, with 14 bases left in between. The germline V gene encodes CDR1 SGHTA and CDR2 FQGNSA. The CDR3 covers 13 residues.

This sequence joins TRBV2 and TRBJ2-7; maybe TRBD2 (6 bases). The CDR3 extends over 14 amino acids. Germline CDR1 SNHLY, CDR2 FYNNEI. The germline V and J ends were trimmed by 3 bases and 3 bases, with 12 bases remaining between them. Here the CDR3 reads CASSDSAGNYEQYF. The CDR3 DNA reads TGTGCCAGCAGTGATTCGGCGGGGAACTACGAGCAGTACTTC. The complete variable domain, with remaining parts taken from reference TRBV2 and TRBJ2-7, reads EPEVTQTPSHQVTQMGQEVILRCVPISNHLYFYWYRQILGQKVEFLVSFYNNEISEKSEIFDDQFSVERPDGSNFTLKIRSTKLEDSAMYFCASSDSAGNYEQYFGPGTRLTVT.

The chain's CDR3 is CASSEKGANEKLFF. CDR3 sequence (DNA): TGTGCCAGCAGTGAGAAAGGGGCTAATGAAAAACTGTTTTTT. The rearrangement joins TRBV6-1 to TRBJ1-4; a possible D gene is TRBD1 (5 bases). The CDR3 covers 14 residues. The V gene's germline CDR1 is MNHNS and CDR2 SASEGT. Trimming took off 3 bases at V and 3 bases at J, with 8 bases between the two ends.

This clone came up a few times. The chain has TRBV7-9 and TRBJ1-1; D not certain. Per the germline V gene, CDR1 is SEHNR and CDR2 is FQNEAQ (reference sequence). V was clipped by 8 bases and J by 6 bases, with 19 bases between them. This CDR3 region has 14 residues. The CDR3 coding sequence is TGTGCCAGCGTTAACTTATTGGGAGAGGCTGAAGCTTTCTTT. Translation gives CASVNLLGEAEAFF.

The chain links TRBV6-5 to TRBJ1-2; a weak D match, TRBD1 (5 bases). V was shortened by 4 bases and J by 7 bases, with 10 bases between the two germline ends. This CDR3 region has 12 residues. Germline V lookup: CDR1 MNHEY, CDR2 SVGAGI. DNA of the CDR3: TGTGCCAGCAGTTCGACCAGGGCTGGCTACACCTTC. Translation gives CASSSTRAGYTF.

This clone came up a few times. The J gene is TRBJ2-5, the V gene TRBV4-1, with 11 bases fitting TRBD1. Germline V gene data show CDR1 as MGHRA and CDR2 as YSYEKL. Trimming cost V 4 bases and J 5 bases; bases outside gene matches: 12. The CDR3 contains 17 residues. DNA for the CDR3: TGCGCCAGCAGCCTCCTTCCTCCGGGACAGGGGGTGGAGACCCAGTACTTC. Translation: CASSLLPPGQGVETQYF.

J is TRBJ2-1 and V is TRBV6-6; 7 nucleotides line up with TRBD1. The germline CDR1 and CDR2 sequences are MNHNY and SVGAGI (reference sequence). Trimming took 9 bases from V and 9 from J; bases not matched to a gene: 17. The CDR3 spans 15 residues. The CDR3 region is CASSLDRVVSAEQFF. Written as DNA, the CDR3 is TGTGCCAGTTCCCTCGACAGGGTAGTTAGTGCTGAGCAGTTCTTC.

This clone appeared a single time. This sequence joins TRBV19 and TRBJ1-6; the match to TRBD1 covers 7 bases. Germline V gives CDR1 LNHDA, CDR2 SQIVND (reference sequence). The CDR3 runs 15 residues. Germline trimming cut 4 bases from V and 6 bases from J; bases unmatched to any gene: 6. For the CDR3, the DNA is TGTGCCAGTAGTACCCTAAGACAGGGTAATTCACCCCTCCACTTT. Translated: CASSTLRQGNSPLHF.

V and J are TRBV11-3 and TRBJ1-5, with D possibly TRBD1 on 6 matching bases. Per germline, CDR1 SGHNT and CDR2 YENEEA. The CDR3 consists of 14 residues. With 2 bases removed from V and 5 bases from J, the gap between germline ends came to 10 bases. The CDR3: CASSLSGVDQPQHF. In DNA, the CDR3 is TGTGCCAGCAGCTTATCAGGGGTGGATCAGCCCCAGCATTTT.

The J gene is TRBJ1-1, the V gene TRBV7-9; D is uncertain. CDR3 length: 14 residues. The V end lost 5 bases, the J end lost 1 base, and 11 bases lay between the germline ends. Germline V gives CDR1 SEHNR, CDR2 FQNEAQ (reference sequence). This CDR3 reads CASSPDTWNTEAFF. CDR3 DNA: TGTGCCAGCAGCCCCGATACTTGGAACACTGAAGCTTTCTTT. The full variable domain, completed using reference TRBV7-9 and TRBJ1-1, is DTGVSQNPRHKITKRGQNVTFRCDPISEHNRLYWYRQTLGQGPEFLTYFQNEAQLEKSRLLSDRFSAERPKGSFSTLEIQRTEQGDSAMYLCASSPDTWNTEAFFGQGTRLTVV.

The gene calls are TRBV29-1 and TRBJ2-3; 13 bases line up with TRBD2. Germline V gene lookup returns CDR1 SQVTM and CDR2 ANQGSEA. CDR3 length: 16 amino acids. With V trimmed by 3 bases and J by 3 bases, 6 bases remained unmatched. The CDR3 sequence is CSVEGTSGTVTDTQYF. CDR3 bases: TGCAGCGTTGAGGGGACTAGCGGGACCGTAACAGATACGCAGTATTTT.

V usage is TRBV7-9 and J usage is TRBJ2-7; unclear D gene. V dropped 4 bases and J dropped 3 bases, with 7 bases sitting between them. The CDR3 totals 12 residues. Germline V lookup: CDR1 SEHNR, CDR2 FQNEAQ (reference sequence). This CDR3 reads CASSYASYEQYF. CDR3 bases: TGTGCCAGCAGCTACGCCAGCTACGAGCAGTACTTC. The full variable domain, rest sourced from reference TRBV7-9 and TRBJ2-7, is DTGVSQNPRHKITKRGQNVTFRCDPISEHNRLYWYRQTLGQGPEFLTYFQNEAQLEKSRLLSDRFSAERPKGSFSTLEIQRTEQGDSAMYLCASSYASYEQYFGPGTRLTVT.

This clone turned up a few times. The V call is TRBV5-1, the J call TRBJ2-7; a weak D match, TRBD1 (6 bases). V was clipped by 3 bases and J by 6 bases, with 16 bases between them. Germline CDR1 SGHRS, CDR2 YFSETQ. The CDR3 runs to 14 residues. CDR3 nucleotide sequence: TGCGCCAGCAGCTCGGCCACAGGGAGCGGCGAGCAGTACTTC. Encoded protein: CASSSATGSGEQYF.

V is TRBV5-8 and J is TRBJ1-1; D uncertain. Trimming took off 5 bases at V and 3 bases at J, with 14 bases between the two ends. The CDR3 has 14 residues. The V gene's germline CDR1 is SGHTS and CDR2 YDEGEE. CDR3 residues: CASRRPTDYTEAFF. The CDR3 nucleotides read TGTGCCAGCAGACGTCCGACCGACTACACTGAAGCTTTCTTT. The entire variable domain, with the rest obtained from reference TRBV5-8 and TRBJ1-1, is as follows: EAGVTQSPTHLIKTRGQQATLRCSPISGHTSVYWYQQALGLGLQFLLWYDEGEERNRGNFPPRFSGRQFPNYSSELNVNALELEDSALYLCASRRPTDYTEAFFGQGTRLTVV.

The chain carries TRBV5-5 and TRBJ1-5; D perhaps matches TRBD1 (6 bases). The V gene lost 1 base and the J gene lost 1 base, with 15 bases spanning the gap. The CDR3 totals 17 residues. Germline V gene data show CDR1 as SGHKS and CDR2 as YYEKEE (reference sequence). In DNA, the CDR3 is TGTGCCAGCAGCTTGAAGGTATGGGGGCGAAGCAATCAGCCCCAGCATTTT. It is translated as CASSLKVWGRSNQPQHF.

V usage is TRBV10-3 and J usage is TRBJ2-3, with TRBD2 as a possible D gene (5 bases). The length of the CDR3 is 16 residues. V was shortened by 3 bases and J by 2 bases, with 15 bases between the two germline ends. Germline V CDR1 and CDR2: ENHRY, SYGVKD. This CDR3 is CAISDPRREPTDTQYF. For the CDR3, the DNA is TGTGCCATCAGTGACCCTCGACGGGAACCCACAGATACGCAGTATTTT.

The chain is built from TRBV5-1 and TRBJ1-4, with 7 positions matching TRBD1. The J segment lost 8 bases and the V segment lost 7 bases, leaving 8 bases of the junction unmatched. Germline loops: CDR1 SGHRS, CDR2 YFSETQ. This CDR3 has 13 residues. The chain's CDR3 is CASRDSRGEKLFF. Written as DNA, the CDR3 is TGCGCCAGCCGGGACAGCCGTGGGGAAAAACTGTTTTTT.

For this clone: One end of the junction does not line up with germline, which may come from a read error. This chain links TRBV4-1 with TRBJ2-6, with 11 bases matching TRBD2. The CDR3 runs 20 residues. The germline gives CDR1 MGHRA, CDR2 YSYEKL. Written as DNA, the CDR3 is TGCGCCAGCAGCCAACCAAGCACGGGACTAGCGGTCTCTGGGGCCAACGGCCTGACTTTC. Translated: CASSQPSTGLAVSGANGLTF.

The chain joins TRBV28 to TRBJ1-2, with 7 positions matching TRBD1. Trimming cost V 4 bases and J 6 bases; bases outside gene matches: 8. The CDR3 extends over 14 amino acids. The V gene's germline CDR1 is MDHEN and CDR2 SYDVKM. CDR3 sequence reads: CASSSGGTSHGYTF. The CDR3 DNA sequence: TGTGCCAGCAGTTCAGGGGGGACATCGCATGGCTACACCTTC.

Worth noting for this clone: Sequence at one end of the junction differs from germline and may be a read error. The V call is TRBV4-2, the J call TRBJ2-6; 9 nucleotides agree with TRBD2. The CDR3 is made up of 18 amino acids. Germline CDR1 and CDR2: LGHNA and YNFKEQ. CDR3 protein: CASSQHDSGSTGANGLTF. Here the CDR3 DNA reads TGTGCCAGCAGCCAACACGATAGCGGGAGCACAGGGGCCAACGGCCTGACTTTC.

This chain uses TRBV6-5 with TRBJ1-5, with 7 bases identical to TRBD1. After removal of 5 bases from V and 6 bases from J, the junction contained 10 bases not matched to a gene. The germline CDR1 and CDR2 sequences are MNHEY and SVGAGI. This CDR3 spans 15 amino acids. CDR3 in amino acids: CASSPGSGGRQPQHF. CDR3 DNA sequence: TGTGCCAGCAGTCCAGGGTCAGGGGGACGTCAGCCCCAGCATTTT.

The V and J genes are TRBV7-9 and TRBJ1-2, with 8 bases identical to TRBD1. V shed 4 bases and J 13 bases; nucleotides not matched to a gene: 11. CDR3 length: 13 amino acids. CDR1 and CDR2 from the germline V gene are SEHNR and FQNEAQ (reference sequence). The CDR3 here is CASSSTRTGSGTF. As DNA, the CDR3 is TGTGCCAGCAGCTCCACGCGGACAGGGTCGGGCACCTTC.

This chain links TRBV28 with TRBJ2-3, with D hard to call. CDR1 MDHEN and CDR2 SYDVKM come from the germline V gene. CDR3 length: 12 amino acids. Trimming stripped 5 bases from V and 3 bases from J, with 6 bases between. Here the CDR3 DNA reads TGTGCCAGCAGTCCTGAGACAGATACGCAGTATTTT. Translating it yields CASSPETDTQYF.

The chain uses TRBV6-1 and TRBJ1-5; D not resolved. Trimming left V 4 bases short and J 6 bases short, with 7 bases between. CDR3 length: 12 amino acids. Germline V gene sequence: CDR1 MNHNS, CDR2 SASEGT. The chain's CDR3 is CASSVGSQPQHF. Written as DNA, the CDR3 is TGTGCCAGCAGTGTTGGGAGTCAGCCCCAGCATTTT.

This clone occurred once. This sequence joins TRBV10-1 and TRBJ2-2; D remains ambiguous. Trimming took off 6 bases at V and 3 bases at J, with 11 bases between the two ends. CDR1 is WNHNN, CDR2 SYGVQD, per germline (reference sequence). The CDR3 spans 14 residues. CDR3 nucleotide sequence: TGCGCCAGCAGGAAACGCCAGGACACCGGGGAGCTGTTTTTT. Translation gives CASRKRQDTGELFF.

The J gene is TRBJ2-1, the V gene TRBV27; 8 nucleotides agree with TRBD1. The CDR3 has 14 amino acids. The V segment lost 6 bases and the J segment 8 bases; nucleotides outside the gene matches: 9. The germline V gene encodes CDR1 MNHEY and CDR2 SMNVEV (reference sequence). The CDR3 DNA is TGTGCCAGCAGCCGACGGACAGGGCTTCATGAGCAGTTCTTC. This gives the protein CASSRRTGLHEQFF.

CDR3 in amino acids: CASSRPGQGSYEQYF. The CDR3 nucleotides read TGTGCCAGCAGTAGACCGGGACAGGGCTCCTACGAGCAGTACTTC. This rearrangement joins TRBV27 to TRBJ2-7; 9 positions agree with TRBD1. The CDR3 is 15 amino acids. The V segment lost 5 bases and the J segment 0 bases; nucleotides outside the gene matches: 5. The V gene's germline CDR1 is MNHEY and CDR2 SMNVEV (reference sequence).

Written as DNA, the CDR3 is TGTGCCAGCAGCTTAGATGCATGGGGCCTTTATGAAAAACTGTTTTTT. It specifies CASSLDAWGLYEKLFF. V and J are TRBV11-2 and TRBJ1-4; a weak D match, TRBD1 (5 bases). The V end lost 0 bases, the J end lost 6 bases, and 14 bases lay between the germline ends. The germline V gene has CDR1 SGHAT and CDR2 FQNNGV. The CDR3 has 16 residues.

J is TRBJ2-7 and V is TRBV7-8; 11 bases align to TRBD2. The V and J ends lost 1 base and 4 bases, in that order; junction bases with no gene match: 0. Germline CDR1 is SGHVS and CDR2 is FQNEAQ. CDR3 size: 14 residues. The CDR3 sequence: CASSLVAGGYEQYF. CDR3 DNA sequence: TGTGCCAGCAGCTTAGTAGCGGGGGGGTACGAGCAGTACTTC.